Shown below are 18 T cell receptor beta chains from a single sample sequenced in a study of T-cell reconstitution after alpha-beta-depleted transplantation in children. Unique molecular identifiers were incorporated into the prepared TCRbeta library. From the PCR reads, TCRdb called clonotypes with MiXCR, one entry per CDR3 protein. The table lists 600,000 or so distinct CDR3 sequences, 23% of them singletons, with approximately 14% in the top ten. This sample comprised PBMCs, mostly from graft donor cells, obtained 360 days after TCRalphabeta/CD19-depleted stem cell transplant. These TCRs come from a boy younger than two who had a stem cell transplant for acute myeloid leukemia, so the T cells may come from the graft donor.

This clonotype was counted a few times. This chain links TRBV25-1 with TRBJ2-3; 8 bases are a match to TRBD2. Trimming at V came to 4 bases and at J to 6 bases, leaving 9 bases not matched to a gene. The CDR3 extends over 15 amino acids. Germline lookup yields CDR1 MGHDK and CDR2 SYGVNS. CDR3: CASSVTGGPRDTQYF. DNA for the CDR3: TGTGCCAGCAGTGTAACGGGGGGGCCCAGGGATACGCAGTATTTT.

There are many counts of this clonotype. The V gene is TRBV15, the J gene TRBJ2-1; 8 nucleotides align to TRBD2. Germline CDR1 LNHNV, CDR2 YYDKDF (reference sequence). The CDR3 has 16 amino acids. Losses at the gene ends were 0 bases for V and 8 bases for J; bases not matched to a gene: 9. CDR3 bases: TGTGCCACCAGCAGAGATGGGGGGACTAGAGGGGATGAGCAGTTCTTC. It yields the protein CATSRDGGTRGDEQFF.

This clonotype came up once. This sequence joins TRBV12-3 or TRBV12-4 and TRBJ2-1, with TRBD1 as a possible D gene (6 bases). V gave up 7 bases and J gave up 0 bases, with 10 bases separating them. The CDR3 is 14 residues long. The CDR3 nucleotides are TGTGCCAGCAACACAGGGTCCTCCTACAATGAGCAGTTCTTC. Translation gives CASNTGSSYNEQFF.

J is TRBJ2-2 and V is TRBV7-6; 7 nucleotides align to TRBD1. CDR3 length: 14 residues. J was trimmed by 4 bases and V by 5 bases; bases with no gene match: 4. Germline-derived CDR1 and CDR2 are SGHVS and FNYEAQ. DNA of the CDR3: TGTGCCAGCAGCCGGGACAGATTCACCGGGGAGCTGTTTTTT. It translates to CASSRDRFTGELFF.

This clonotype has ten or more counts. The chain carries TRBV30 and TRBJ2-7; 10 nucleotides line up with TRBD1. V dropped 2 bases and J dropped 7; count of bases not matched to a gene: 8. The V gene's germline CDR1 is GTSNPN and CDR2 SVGIG (reference sequence). This CDR3 region has 14 residues. The CDR3 DNA follows: TGTGCCTGGAGTCGGGACAGGGGAATAGGAGAGCAGTACTTC. This encodes CAWSRDRGIGEQYF. Drawing the rest from reference TRBV30 and TRBJ2-7, the complete variable domain is SQTIHQWPATLVQPVGSPLSLECTVEGTSNPNLYWYRQAAGRGLQLLFYSVGIGQISSEVPQNLSASRPQDRQFILSSKKLLLSDSGFYLCAWSRDRGIGEQYFGPGTRLTVT.

This clonotype was observed a single time. The gene calls are TRBV4-3 and TRBJ2-3; 13 nucleotides agree with TRBD2. The length of the CDR3 is 17 residues. Germline CDR1 reads LGHNA; CDR2 reads YSLEER. With 4 bases clipped from V and 2 bases from J, the junction kept 6 bases outside the gene matches. The DNA for the CDR3 is TGCGCCAGCAGCCCTCGACTAGCGGGGGGCTTCACAGATACGCAGTATTTT. Protein: CASSPRLAGGFTDTQYF.

The chain is built from TRBV11-2 and TRBJ2-4, with a possible D match to TRBD2 (5 bases). Germline CDR1 reads SGHAT; CDR2 reads FQNNGV. CDR3 length: 16 residues. V was shortened by 5 bases and J by 0 bases, with 14 bases between the two germline ends. DNA of the CDR3: TGTGCCAGCAGCCATGGACTGACGCTAGCCAAAAACATTCAGTACTTC. The encoded protein is CASSHGLTLAKNIQYF. The complete variable domain, with remaining parts taken from reference TRBV11-2 and TRBJ2-4, reads EAGVAQSPRYKIIEKRQSVAFWCNPISGHATLYWYQQILGQGPKLLIQFQNNGVVDDSQLPKDRFSAERLKGVDSTLKIQPAKLEDSAVYLCASSHGLTLAKNIQYFGAGTRLSVL.

This clonotype was counted at least ten times. This chain uses TRBV5-5 with TRBJ2-3; D unresolved. Trimming stripped 1 base from V and 7 bases from J, with 10 bases between. CDR1 SGHKS and CDR2 YYEKEE come from the germline V gene (reference sequence). The CDR3 extends over 13 amino acids. This CDR3 is CASSLIDRNTQYF. The CDR3 bases are TGTGCCAGCAGCTTGATTGACCGGAATACGCAGTATTTT.

This chain connects TRBV12-3 or TRBV12-4 to TRBJ2-7; D remains unclear. This CDR3 is built from 13 residues. Trimming stripped 7 bases from V and 2 bases from J, with 12 bases between. This CDR3 is CASTHAGAYEQYF. The CDR3 DNA follows: TGTGCCAGCACCCACGCAGGCGCCTACGAGCAGTACTTC.

In its sample, this clonotype was seen a few times. The chain is built from TRBV7-2 and TRBJ2-3, with 8 bases identical to TRBD2. The CDR3 runs to 17 residues. Germline lookup yields CDR1 SGHTA and CDR2 FQGNSA. V lost 3 bases to trimming and J lost 6 bases; unmatched junction nucleotides: 14. For the CDR3, the DNA is TGTGCCAGCAGCTTGTTAGCGGGGATGTCACAGGTGGATACGCAGTATTTT. Translated: CASSLLAGMSQVDTQYF.

This clonotype has a count of ten or more. The V gene is TRBV12-3 or TRBV12-4, the J gene TRBJ2-5; D unclear. The CDR3 contains 11 residues. Trimming removed 5 bases from V and 6 bases from J, with 7 bases in between. CDR3 residues: CASSPQKTQYF. The DNA of the CDR3 is TGTGCCAGCAGTCCTCAAAAGACCCAGTACTTC.

In this sample, this clonotype turned up a few times. V is TRBV4-3 and J is TRBJ2-1; 12 nucleotides agree with TRBD1. Per the germline V gene, CDR1 is LGHNA and CDR2 is YSLEER. V shed 5 bases, J shed 8 bases, and the junction held 4 bases outside the gene matches. The CDR3 is 14 residues long. CDR3 amino acids: CASSRGTGGDEQFF. Here the CDR3 DNA reads TGCGCCAGCAGCAGGGGGACAGGGGGCGATGAGCAGTTCTTC.

The genes are TRBV6-1 and TRBJ1-5, with TRBD1 identical over 7 bases. The junction had 10 bases not matched to a gene; V was cut back by 6 bases and J by 5 bases. Germline lookup yields CDR1 MNHNS and CDR2 SASEGT. The CDR3 is made up of 15 amino acids. DNA of the CDR3: TGTGCCAGCAGCATGGACAGGAGGGGAGATCAGCCCCAGCATTTT. It is translated as CASSMDRRGDQPQHF.

This clonotype was seen more than once but under ten times. The chain recombines TRBV4-1 with TRBJ1-1, with D unclear. V shed 1 base and J shed 9 bases, with 15 bases lying between them. This CDR3 spans 14 amino acids. Per the germline V gene, CDR1 is MGHRA and CDR2 is YSYEKL. CDR3 amino acids: CASSQGVPNSKAFF. CDR3 nucleotides: TGCGCCAGCAGCCAAGGAGTGCCTAACAGCAAAGCTTTCTTT.

This clonotype was found many times. The rearrangement joins TRBV6-2 or TRBV6-3 to TRBJ2-1; perhaps TRBD1 as D (6 bases). This CDR3 is built from 17 residues. The germline V gene encodes CDR1 MNHEY and CDR2 SVGEGT. V dropped 0 bases and J dropped 1 base, with 13 bases sitting between them. The CDR3 loop is CASSYSIVGASYNEQFF. CDR3 nucleotides: TGTGCCAGCAGTTACTCGATTGTGGGGGCATCCTACAATGAGCAGTTCTTC.

The chain recombines TRBV20-1 with TRBJ2-7; D not certain. Trimming took off 0 bases at V and 3 bases at J, with 24 bases between the two ends. The germline V gene encodes CDR1 DFQATT and CDR2 SNEGSKA (reference sequence). This CDR3 spans 18 amino acids. CDR3 residues: CSARDLGRMIGRRYEQYF. CDR3 nucleotide sequence: TGCAGTGCTAGAGATTTGGGCAGGATGATAGGACGACGCTACGAGCAGTACTTC.

This clonotype was seen a handful of times. V gene TRBV20-1 combines with J gene TRBJ2-3; D call uncertain. There are 14 residues in the CDR3. Trimming cost V 3 bases and J 0 bases, with 10 bases left between them. The germline CDR1 and CDR2 sequences are DFQATT and SNEGSKA (reference sequence). CDR3 sequence (DNA): TGCAGTGCTAGCGCGGTCCCTAGCACAGATACGCAGTATTTT. Its translation is CSASAVPSTDTQYF.

The chain has TRBV7-6 and TRBJ2-7; D remains unclear. This CDR3 has 12 residues. Deletions cut 4 bases from V and 6 bases from J, with 10 bases between. CDR1 SGHVS and CDR2 FNYEAQ come from the germline V gene. The CDR3 here is CASSSRSGEQYF. The CDR3 bases are TGTGCCAGCAGCTCTAGGTCTGGCGAGCAGTACTTC.